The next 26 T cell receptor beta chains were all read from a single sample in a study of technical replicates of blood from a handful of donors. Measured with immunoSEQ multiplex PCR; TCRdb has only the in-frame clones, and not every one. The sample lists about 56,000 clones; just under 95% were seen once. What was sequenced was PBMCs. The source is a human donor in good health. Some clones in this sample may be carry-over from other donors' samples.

CDR3 region: CASSAVGSVQETQYF. The CDR3 region has the DNA TGTGCCAGCAGCGCCGTGGGCTCGGTACAAGAGACCCAGTACTTC. This sequence joins TRBV7-6 and TRBJ2-5; D not resolved. Germline CDR1 SGHVS, CDR2 FNYEAQ. The V end was cut by 5 bases, the J end by 2 bases, with 15 bases between. This CDR3 region has 15 residues.

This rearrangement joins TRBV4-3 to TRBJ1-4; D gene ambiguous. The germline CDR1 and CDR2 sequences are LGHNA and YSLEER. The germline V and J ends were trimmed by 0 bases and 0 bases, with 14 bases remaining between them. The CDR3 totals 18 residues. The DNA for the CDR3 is TGCGCCAGCAGCCAAGATATGGGAGGGAAACCAACTAATGAAAAACTGTTTTTT. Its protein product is CASSQDMGGKPTNEKLFF.

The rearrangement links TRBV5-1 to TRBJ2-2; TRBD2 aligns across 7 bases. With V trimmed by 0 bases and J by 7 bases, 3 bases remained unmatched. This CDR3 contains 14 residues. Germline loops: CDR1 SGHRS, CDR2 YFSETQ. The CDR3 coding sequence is TGCGCCAGCAGCTTGGCCGCGGGAGTCGGGGAGCTGTTTTTT. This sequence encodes CASSLAAGVGELFF.

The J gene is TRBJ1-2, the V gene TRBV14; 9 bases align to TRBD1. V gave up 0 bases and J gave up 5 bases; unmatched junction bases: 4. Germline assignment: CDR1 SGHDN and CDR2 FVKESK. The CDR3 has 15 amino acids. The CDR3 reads CASSQDWGTGYGYTF. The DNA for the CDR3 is TGTGCCAGCAGCCAAGATTGGGGGACAGGGTATGGCTACACCTTC.

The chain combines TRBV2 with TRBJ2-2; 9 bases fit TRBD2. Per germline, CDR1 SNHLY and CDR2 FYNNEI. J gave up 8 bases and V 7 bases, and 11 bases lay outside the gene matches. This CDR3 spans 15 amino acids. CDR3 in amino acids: CASNWVAGETGELFF. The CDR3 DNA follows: TGTGCCAGCAACTGGGTAGCGGGAGAAACTGGGGAGCTGTTTTTT.

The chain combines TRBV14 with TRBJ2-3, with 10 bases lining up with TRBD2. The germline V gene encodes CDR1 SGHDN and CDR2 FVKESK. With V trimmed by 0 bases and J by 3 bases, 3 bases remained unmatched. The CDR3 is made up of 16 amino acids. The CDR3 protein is CASSQELAGTTDTQYF. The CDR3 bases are TGTGCCAGCAGCCAAGAACTAGCGGGAACTACAGATACGCAGTATTTT.

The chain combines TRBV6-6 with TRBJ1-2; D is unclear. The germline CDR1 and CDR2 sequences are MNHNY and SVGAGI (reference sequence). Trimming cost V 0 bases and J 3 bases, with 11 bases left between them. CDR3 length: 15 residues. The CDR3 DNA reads TGTGCCAGCAGTTACTCGACTGGGTTAGACTATGGCTACACCTTC. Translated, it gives CASSYSTGLDYGYTF.

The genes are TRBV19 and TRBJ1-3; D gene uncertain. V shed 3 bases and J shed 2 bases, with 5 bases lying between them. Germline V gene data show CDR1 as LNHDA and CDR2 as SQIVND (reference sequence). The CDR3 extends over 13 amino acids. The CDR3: CASSIRAGNTIYF. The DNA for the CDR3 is TGTGCCAGTAGTATCCGGGCTGGAAACACCATATATTTT.

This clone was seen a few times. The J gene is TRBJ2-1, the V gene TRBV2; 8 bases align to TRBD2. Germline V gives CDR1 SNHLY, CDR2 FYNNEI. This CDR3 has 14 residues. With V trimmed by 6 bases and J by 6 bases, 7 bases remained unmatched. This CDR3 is CASSGREFPNEQFF. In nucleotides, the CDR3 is TGTGCCAGCAGCGGGAGGGAATTCCCCAATGAGCAGTTCTTC.

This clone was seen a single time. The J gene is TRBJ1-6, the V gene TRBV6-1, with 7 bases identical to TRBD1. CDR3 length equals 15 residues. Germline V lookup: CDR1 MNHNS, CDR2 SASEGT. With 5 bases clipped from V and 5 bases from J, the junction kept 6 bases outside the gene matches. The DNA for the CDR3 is TGTGCCAGCAGTACGGGACAGAGAAATAATTCACCCCTCCACTTT. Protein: CASSTGQRNNSPLHF.

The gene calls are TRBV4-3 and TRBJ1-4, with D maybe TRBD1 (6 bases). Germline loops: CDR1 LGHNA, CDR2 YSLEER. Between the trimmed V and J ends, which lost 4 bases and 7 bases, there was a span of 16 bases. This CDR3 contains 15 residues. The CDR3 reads CASSPQPQGPEKLFF. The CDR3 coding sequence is TGCGCCAGCAGCCCCCAGCCTCAGGGGCCTGAAAAACTGTTTTTT.

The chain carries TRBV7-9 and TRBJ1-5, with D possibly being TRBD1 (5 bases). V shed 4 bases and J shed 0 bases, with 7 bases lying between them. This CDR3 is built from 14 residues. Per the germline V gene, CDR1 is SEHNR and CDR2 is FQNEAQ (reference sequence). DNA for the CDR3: TGTGCCAGCAGCTCGGGGGGTAGCAATCAGCCCCAGCATTTT. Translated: CASSSGGSNQPQHF.

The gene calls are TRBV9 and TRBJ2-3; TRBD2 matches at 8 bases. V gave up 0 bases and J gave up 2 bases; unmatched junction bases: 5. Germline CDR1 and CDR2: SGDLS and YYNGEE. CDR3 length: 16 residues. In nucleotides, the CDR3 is TGTGCCAGCAGCGTAGAGGTGGGACTAGACACAGATACGCAGTATTTT. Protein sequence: CASSVEVGLDTDTQYF.

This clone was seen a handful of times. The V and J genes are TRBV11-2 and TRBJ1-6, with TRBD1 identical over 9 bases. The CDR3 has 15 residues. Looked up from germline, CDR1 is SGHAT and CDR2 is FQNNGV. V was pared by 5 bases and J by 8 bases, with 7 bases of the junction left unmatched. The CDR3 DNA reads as TGTGCCAGCAGCCCCCGGACAGGGGCGGATTCACCCCTCCACTTT. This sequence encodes CASSPRTGADSPLHF.

The CDR3 DNA reads TGTGCCAGCAGGCCGTCCTTAAACATGAACACTGAAGCTTTCTTT. Its translation: CASRPSLNMNTEAFF. The V and J genes are TRBV27 and TRBJ1-1, with D hard to call. There are 15 residues in the CDR3. Germline-derived CDR1 and CDR2 are MNHEY and SMNVEV (reference sequence). V was shortened by 6 bases and J by 0 bases, with 14 bases between the two germline ends.

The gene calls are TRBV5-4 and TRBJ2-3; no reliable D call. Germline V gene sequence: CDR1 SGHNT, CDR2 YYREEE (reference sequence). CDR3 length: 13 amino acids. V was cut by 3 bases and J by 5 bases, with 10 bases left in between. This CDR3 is CASSSPVGDTQYF. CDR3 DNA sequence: TGTGCCAGCAGCTCGCCTGTCGGAGATACGCAGTATTTT.

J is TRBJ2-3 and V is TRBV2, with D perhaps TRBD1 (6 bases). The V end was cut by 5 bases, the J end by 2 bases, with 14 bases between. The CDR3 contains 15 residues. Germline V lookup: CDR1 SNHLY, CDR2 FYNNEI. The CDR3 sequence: CASSRDTGATDTQYF. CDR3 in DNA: TGTGCCAGCAGTCGGGACACCGGGGCCACAGATACGCAGTATTTT. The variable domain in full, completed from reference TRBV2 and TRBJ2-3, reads EPEVTQTPSHQVTQMGQEVILRCVPISNHLYFYWYRQILGQKVEFLVSFYNNEISEKSEIFDDQFSVERPDGSNFTLKIRSTKLEDSAMYFCASSRDTGATDTQYFGPGTRLTVL.

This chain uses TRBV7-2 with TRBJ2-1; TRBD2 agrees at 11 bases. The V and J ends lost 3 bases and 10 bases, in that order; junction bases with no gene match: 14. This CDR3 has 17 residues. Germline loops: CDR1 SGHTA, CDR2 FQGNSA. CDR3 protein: CASSLTPSGGKSREQFF. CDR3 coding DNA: TGTGCCAGCAGCTTGACCCCTAGCGGGGGGAAATCAAGGGAGCAGTTCTTC.

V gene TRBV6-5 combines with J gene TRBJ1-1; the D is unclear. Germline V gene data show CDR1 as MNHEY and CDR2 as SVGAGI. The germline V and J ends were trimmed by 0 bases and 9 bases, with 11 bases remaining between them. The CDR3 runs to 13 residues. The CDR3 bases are TGTGCCAGCAGTTACTCTCTCTATTCAAAAGCTTTCTTT. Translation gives CASSYSLYSKAFF.

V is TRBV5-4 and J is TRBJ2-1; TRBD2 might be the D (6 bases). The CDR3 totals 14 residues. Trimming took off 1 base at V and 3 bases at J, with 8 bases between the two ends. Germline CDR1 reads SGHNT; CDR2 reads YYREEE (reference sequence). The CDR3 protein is CASSLLGGYNEQFF. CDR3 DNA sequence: TGTGCCAGCAGCTTGCTGGGGGGCTACAATGAGCAGTTCTTC.

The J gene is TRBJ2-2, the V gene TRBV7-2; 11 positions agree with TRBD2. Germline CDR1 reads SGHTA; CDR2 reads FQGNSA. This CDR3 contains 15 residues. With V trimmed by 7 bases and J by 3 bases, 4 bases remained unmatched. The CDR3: CASKIAGGDTGELFF. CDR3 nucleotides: TGTGCCAGCAAAATAGCGGGGGGGGACACCGGGGAGCTGTTTTTT.

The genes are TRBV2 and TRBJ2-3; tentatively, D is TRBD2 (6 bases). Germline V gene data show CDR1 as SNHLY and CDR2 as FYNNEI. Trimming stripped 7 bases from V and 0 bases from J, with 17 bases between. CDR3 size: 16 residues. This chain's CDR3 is CASKGPTRQSTDTQYF. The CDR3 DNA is TGTGCCAGCAAGGGGCCGACTAGACAAAGCACAGATACGCAGTATTTT.

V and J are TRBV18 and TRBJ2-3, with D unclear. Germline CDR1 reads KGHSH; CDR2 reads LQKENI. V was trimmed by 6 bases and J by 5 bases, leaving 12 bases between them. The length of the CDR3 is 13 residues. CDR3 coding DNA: TGTGCCAGCTCCCAGATCGCGGTAGATACGCAGTATTTT. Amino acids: CASSQIAVDTQYF.

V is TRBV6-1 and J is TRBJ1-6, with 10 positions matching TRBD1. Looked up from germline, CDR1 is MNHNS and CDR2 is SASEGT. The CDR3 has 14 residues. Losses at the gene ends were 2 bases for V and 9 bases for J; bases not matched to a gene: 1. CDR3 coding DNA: TGTGCCAGCAGTGAATGGGACAGGGGTTCACCCCTCCACTTT. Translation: CASSEWDRGSPLHF.

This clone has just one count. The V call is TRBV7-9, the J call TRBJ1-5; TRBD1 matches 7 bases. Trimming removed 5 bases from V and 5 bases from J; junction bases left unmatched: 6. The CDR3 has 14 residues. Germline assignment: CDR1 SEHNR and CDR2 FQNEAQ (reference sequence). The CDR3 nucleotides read TGTGCCAGCAGCACCGGGACAGACCATCAGCCCCAGCATTTT. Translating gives CASSTGTDHQPQHF. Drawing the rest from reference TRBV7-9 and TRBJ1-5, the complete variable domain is DTGVSQNPRHKITKRGQNVTFRCDPISEHNRLYWYRQTLGQGPEFLTYFQNEAQLEKSRLLSDRFSAERPKGSFSTLEIQRTEQGDSAMYLCASSTGTDHQPQHFGDGTRLSIL.

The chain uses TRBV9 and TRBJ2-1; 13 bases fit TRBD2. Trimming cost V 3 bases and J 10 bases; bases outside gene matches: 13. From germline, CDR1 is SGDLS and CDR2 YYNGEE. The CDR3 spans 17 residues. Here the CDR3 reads CASSANGLAGATLEQFF. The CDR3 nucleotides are TGTGCCAGCAGCGCCAACGGACTAGCGGGGGCCACCCTGGAGCAGTTCTTC.